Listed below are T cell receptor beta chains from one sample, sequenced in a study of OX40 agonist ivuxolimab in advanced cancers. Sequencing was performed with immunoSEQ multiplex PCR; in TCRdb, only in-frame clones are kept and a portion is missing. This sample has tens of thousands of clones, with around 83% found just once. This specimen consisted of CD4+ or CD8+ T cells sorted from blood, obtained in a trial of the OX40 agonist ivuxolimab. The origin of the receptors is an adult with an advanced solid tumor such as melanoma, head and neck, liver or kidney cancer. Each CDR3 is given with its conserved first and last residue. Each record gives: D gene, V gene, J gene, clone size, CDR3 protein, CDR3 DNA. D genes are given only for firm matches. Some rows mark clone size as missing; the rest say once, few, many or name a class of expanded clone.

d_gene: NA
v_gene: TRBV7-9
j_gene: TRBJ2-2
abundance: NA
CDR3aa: CACSTNTGELFF
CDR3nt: TGTGCCTGCAGTACGAACACCGGGGAGCTGTTTTTT

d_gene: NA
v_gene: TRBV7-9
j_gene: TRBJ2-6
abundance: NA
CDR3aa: CASSFVRASSGANVLTF
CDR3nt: TGTGCCAGCAGCTTCGTCCGGGCCAGCTCTGGGGCCAACGTCCTGACTTTC

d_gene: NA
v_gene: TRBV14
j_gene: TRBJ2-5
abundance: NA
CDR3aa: CASSQGGVGPQETQYF
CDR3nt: TGTGCCAGCAGCCAAGGGGGGGTCGGCCCCCAAGAGACCCAGTACTTC

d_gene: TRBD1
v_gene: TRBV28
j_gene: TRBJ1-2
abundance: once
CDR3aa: CASSLVGGVPGGYTF
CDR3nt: TGTGCCAGCAGTTTAGTAGGGGGCGTCCCAGGGGGCTACACCTTC

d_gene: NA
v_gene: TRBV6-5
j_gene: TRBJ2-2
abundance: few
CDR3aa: CASSSRTKPNTGELFF
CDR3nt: TGTGCCAGCAGTTCACGGACCAAGCCCAACACCGGGGAGCTGTTTTTT

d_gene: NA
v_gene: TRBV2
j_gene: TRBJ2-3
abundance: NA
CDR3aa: CASSDAGGTDTQYF
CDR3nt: TGTGCCAGCAGTGATGCAGGGGGGACAGATACGCAGTATTTT

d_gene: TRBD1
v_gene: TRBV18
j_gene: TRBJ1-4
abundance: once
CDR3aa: CASSPVRSGGFEKLFF
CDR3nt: TGTGCCAGCTCACCCGTGCGGTCAGGGGGTTTTGAAAAACTGTTTTTT

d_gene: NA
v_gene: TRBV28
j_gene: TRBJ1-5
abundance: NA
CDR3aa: CASSSRAGARGQPQHF
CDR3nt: TGTGCCAGCAGTTCCCGGGCAGGGGCCAGGGGTCAGCCCCAGCATTTT

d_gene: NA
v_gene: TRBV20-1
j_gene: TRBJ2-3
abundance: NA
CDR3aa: CSAGAADTQYF
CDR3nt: TGCAGTGCTGGAGCTGCAGATACGCAGTATTTT

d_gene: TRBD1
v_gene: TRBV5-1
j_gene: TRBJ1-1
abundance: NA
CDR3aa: CASSGQGAGTEAFF
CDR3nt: TGCGCCAGCAGCGGTCAGGGGGCTGGCACTGAAGCTTTCTTT

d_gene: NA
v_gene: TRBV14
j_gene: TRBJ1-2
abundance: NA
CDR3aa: CASSVWGDYGYTF
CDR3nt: TGTGCCAGCAGCGTATGGGGTGACTATGGCTACACCTTC

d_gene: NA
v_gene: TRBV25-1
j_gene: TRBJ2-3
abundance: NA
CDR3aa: CASSPLPNRRGTDTQYF
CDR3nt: TGTGCCAGCAGTCCCCTGCCAAATCGTCGGGGCACAGATACGCAGTATTTT

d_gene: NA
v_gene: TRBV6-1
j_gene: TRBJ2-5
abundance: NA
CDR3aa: CASSKGHPETQYF
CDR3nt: TGTGCCAGCAGTAAAGGACACCCAGAGACCCAGTACTTC

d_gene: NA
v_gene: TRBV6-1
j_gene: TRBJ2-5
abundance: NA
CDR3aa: CASNYRVETQYF
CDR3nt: TGTGCCAGCAACTACAGGGTGGAGACCCAGTACTTC

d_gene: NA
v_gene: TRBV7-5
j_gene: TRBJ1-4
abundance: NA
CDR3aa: CASSLRGAGEKLFF
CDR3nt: TGTGCCAGCAGCTTACGGGGGGCAGGAGAAAAACTGTTTTTT

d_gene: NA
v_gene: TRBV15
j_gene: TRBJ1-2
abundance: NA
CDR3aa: CATSRGGAVYGYTF
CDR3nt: TGTGCCACCAGCAGAGGGGGGGCGGTCTATGGCTACACCTTC

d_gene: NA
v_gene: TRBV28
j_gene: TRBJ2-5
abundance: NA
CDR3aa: CASSFPQETQYF
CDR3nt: TGTGCCAGCAGTTTTCCCCAAGAGACCCAGTACTTC

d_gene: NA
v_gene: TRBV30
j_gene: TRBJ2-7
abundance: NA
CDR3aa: CAWSGTVTYEQYF
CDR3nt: TGTGCCTGGAGTGGGACCGTTACCTACGAGCAGTACTTC

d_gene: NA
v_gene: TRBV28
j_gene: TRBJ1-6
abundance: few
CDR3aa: CASSPPGRNSPLHF
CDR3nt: TGTGCCAGCAGTCCACCGGGACGAAATTCACCCCTCCACTTT

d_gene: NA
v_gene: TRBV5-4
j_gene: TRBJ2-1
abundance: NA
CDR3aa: CASARSASNEQFF
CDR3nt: TGTGCCAGCGCCCGGAGTGCTAGCAATGAGCAGTTCTTC

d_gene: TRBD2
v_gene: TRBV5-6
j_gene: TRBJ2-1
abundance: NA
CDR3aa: CASSFPTGFSGDDEQFF
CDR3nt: TGTGCCAGCAGCTTCCCTACAGGGTTTAGCGGGGACGATGAGCAGTTCTTC

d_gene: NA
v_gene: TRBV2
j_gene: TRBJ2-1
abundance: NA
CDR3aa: CASSERRAVYNEQFF
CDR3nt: TGTGCCAGCAGTGAACGCAGGGCCGTCTACAATGAGCAGTTCTTC

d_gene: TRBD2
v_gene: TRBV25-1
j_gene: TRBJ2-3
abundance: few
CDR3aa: CASSGRGGVTQYF
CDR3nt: TGTGCCAGCAGTGGTCGGGGGGGCGTTACGCAGTATTTT

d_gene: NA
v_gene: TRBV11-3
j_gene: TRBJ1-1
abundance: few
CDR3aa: CASSLSGGKAFF
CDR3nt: TGTGCCAGCAGCTTAAGCGGGGGGAAGGCTTTCTTT

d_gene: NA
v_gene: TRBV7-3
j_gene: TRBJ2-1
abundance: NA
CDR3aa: CASSPGLAYNEQFF
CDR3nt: TGTGCCAGCAGCCCGGGACTGGCCTACAATGAGCAGTTCTTC

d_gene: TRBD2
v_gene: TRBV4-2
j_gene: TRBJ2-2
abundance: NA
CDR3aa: CASSQAVRGDTGELFF
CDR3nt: TGTGCCAGCAGCCAAGCGGTACGGGGGGACACCGGGGAGCTGTTTTTT

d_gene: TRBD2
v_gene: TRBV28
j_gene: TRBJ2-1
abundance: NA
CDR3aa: CASSWRGAASYNEQFF
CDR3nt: TGTGCCAGCAGTTGGCGGGGGGCCGCTTCCTACAATGAGCAGTTCTTC

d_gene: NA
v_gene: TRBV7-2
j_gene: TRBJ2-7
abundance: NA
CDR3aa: CASSVKVGAADEQYF
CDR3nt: TGTGCCAGCAGCGTCAAGGTGGGAGCGGCCGACGAGCAGTACTTC

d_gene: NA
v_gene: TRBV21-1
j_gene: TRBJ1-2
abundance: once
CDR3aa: CASSKHSYRVCYGYTF
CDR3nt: TGTGCCAGCAGCAAACACTCATACAGGGTTTGCTATGGCTACACCTTC

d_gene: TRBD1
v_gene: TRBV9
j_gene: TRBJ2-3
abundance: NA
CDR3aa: CASSVAFDRATDTQYF
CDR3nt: TGTGCCAGCAGCGTAGCTTTCGACAGGGCCACAGATACGCAGTATTTT

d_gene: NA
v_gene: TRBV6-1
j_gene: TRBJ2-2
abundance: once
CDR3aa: CATPKQRIGELFF
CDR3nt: TGTGCCACACCTAAACAGCGGATCGGGGAGCTGTTTTTT

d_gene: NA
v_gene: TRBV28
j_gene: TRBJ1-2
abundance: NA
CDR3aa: CASSIPSGGGYTF
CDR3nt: TGTGCCAGCAGTATCCCTTCAGGCGGGGGCTACACCTTC

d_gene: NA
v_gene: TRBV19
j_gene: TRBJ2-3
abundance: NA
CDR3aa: CASSIDLSPSTDTQYF
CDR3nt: TGTGCCAGTAGTATAGATCTTTCCCCTAGCACAGATACGCAGTATTTT

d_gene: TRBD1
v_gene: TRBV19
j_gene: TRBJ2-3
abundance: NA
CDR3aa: CASSGDRVIADTQYF
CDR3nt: TGTGCCAGTAGTGGGGACAGGGTGATTGCAGATACGCAGTATTTT

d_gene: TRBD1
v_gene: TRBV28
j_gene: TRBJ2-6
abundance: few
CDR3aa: CASSPRQGMSSGANVLTF
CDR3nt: TGTGCCAGCAGTCCGCGACAGGGAATGAGCTCTGGGGCCAACGTCCTGACTTTC

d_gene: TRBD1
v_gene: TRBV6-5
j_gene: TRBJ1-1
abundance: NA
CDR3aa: CASSYQGVVNTEAFF
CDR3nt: TGTGCCAGCAGTTACCAGGGGGTCGTGAACACTGAAGCTTTCTTT

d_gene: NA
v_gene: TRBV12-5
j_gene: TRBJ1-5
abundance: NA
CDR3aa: CASGLVNRVPQPQHF
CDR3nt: TGTGCTAGTGGTTTGGTCAACAGGGTGCCACAGCCCCAGCATTTT

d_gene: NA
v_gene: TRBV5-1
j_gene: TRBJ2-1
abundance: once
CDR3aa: CASSIGGEQFF
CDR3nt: TGCGCCAGCAGCATAGGGGGGGAGCAGTTCTTC

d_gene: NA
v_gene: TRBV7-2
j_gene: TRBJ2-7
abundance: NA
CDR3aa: CASSPVSTGSYEQYF
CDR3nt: TGTGCCAGCAGCCCCGTATCCACAGGGAGCTACGAGCAGTACTTC

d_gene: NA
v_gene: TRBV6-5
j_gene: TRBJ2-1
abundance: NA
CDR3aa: CASSPTGVGYNEQFF
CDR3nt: TGTGCCAGCAGCCCGACGGGTGTTGGCTACAATGAGCAGTTCTTC

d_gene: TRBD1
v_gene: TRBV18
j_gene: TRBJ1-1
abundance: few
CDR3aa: CASSPQGGNTEAFF
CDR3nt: TGTGCCAGCTCACCTCAGGGGGGGAACACTGAAGCTTTCTTT

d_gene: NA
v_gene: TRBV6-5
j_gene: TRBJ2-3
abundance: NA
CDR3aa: CASRRGPSTDTQYF
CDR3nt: TGTGCCAGCAGGCGGGGCCCTAGCACAGATACGCAGTATTTT

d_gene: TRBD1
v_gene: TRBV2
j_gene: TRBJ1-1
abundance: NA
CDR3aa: CASRTGSQTEAFF
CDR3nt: TGTGCCAGCAGGACAGGGTCCCAAACTGAAGCTTTCTTT

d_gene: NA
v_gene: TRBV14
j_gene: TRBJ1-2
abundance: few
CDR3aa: CASSQDRRGLGYGYTF
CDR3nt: TGTGCCAGCAGCCAAGATCGGCGGGGCTTGGGCTATGGCTACACCTTC

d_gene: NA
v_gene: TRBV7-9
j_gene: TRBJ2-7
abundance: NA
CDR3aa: CASSAWGASSYEQYF
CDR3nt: TGTGCCAGCAGCGCGTGGGGGGCAAGCTCCTACGAGCAGTACTTC

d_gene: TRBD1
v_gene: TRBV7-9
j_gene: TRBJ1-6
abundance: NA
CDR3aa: CASSLDRGNSPLHF
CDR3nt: TGTGCCAGCAGCTTAGACAGGGGAAATTCACCCCTCCACTTT

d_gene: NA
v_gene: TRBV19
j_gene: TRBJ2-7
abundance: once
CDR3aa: CASGPLGRSYEQYF
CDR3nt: TGTGCCAGTGGCCCCCTCGGGAGATCCTACGAGCAGTACTTC

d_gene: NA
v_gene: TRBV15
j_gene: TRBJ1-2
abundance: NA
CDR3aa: CATSRGGTPIVTNYGYTF
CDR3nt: TGTGCCACCAGCAGAGGCGGGACCCCAATAGTAACTAACTATGGCTACACCTTC

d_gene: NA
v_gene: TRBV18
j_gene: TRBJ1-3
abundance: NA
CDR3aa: CASSPRGDSGNTIYF
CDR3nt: TGTGCCAGCTCACCAAGGGGAGACTCTGGAAACACCATATATTTT

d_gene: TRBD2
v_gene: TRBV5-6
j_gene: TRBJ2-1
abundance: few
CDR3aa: CASNPPLAGKNNEQFF
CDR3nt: TGTGCCAGCAACCCCCCACTAGCGGGAAAGAACAATGAGCAGTTCTTC